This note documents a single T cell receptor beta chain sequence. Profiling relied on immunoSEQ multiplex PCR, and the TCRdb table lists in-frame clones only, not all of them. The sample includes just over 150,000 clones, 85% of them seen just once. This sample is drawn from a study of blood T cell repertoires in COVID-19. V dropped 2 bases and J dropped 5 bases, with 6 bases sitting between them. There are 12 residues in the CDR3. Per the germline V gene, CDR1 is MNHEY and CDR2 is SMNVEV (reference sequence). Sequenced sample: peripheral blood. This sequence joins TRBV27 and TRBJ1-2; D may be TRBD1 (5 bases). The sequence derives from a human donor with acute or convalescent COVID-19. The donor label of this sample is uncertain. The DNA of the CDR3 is TGTGCCAGCAGTTTACAGGGATATGGCTACACCTTC. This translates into CASSLQGYGYTF.